One sample yielded the 23 T cell receptor beta chains listed below, sequenced in a study of blood T cell repertoires in COVID-19. Only in-frame clones appear in the TCRdb table, and some are missing; sequencing was by immunoSEQ multiplex PCR. The top ten hold around 1.8% of the sample, which has about 440,000 clones, 70% to 90% seen once. The sequenced sample consisted of PBMCs or T cells enriched from blood (not recorded which). The receptors here all came from a woman between 18 and 29 years old with acute COVID-19.

The chain carries TRBV21-1 and TRBJ1-3; the DNA was not compared with TRBD1, the D call given in the table. TRBV21-1 is assigned pseudogene status. The CDR3 has 19 amino acids. CDR3 sequence reads: CASSKELAGKPFSGNTIYF. CDR3 nucleotides: TGTGCCAGCAGCAAAGAATTGGCAGGGAAGCCTTTCTCTGGAAACACCATATATTTT.

The rearrangement joins TRBV4-2 to TRBJ1-5; D is ambiguous. There are 15 residues in the CDR3. Germline loops: CDR1 LGHNA, CDR2 YNFKEQ. Between the trimmed V and J ends, which lost 0 bases and 0 bases, there was a span of 6 bases. The CDR3 DNA is TGTGCCAGCAGCCAAGAGTTCAATAGCAATCAGCCCCAGCATTTT. Its protein is CASSQEFNSNQPQHF.

CDR3 sequence reads: CSVWRGGADYGYTF. CDR3 bases: TGCAGCGTTTGGAGAGGGGGCGCGGACTATGGCTACACCTTC. The chain recombines TRBV29-1 with TRBJ1-2, with 7 bases matching TRBD1. CDR3 length: 14 amino acids. With 5 bases clipped from V and 3 bases from J, the junction kept 9 bases outside the gene matches. Germline CDR1 reads SQVTM; CDR2 reads ANQGSEA.

V gene TRBV11-2 combines with J gene TRBJ1-2, with D hard to call. CDR3 size: 13 residues. Trimming pared 2 bases from V and 2 bases from J, leaving 6 bases between. Per germline, CDR1 SGHAT and CDR2 FQNNGV. CDR3 sequence (DNA): TGTGCCAGCAGCTTATCACAGAACTATGGCTACACCTTC. Its translation is CASSLSQNYGYTF.

This chain joins TRBV11-2 and TRBJ1-2; weak D call: TRBD1 (5 bases). The CDR3 runs 15 residues. The V and J ends lost 5 bases and 0 bases respectively, with 13 bases between them. Germline V lookup: CDR1 SGHAT, CDR2 FQNNGV. In nucleotides, the CDR3 is TGTGCCAGCAGCCCTGAACAGGCCCCTAACTATGGCTACACCTTC. Residues: CASSPEQAPNYGYTF.

This chain links TRBV29-1 with TRBJ1-2, with 9 bases lining up with TRBD1. This CDR3 is 13 amino acids long. The ends lost 4 bases at V and 3 bases at J; junction bases unmatched: 3. Germline CDR1 SQVTM, CDR2 ANQGSEA. CDR3 protein: CSVVDRGDYGYTF. The CDR3, as DNA: TGCAGCGTTGTCGACAGGGGGGACTATGGCTACACCTTC.

V usage is TRBV7-2 and J usage is TRBJ2-5; 7 bases align to TRBD2. J lost 2 bases, V lost 5 bases, and 5 bases had no gene match. The CDR3 is 14 amino acids. Per the germline V gene, CDR1 is SGHTA and CDR2 is FQGNSA. CDR3 loop: CASSARGKQETQYF. The DNA for the CDR3 is TGTGCCAGCAGCGCGCGGGGGAAGCAAGAGACCCAGTACTTC.

This clone has just one count. J is TRBJ2-1 and V is TRBV11-3; no firm D call. The CDR3 spans 13 residues. Germline V gene data show CDR1 as SGHNT and CDR2 as YENEEA. The V gene lost 5 bases and the J gene lost 6 bases, with 11 bases spanning the gap. CDR3 in DNA: TGTGCCAGCAGCCTCCCCCCCCGCAATGAGCAGTTCTTC. Amino acid sequence: CASSLPPRNEQFF.

This clone came up a few times. J is TRBJ1-2 and V is TRBV28; TRBD1 agrees at 8 bases. The CDR3 runs 15 residues. After removal of 1 base from V and 4 bases from J, the junction contained 5 bases not matched to a gene. The germline gives CDR1 MDHEN, CDR2 SYDVKM. CDR3 loop: CASSLYPDRGYGYTF. The CDR3 DNA reads TGTGCCAGCAGTTTATATCCTGACAGGGGCTATGGCTACACCTTC.

The rearrangement joins TRBV5-4 to TRBJ2-4; 9 nucleotides line up with TRBD1. Germline V gene sequence: CDR1 SGHNT, CDR2 YYREEE (reference sequence). V was pared by 2 bases and J by 1 base, with 13 bases of the junction left unmatched. The length of the CDR3 is 19 residues. The CDR3 protein is CASSFFRQGVSWAKNIQYF. The DNA for the CDR3 is TGTGCCAGCAGCTTCTTCCGACAGGGGGTGTCCTGGGCCAAAAACATTCAGTACTTC. The full variable domain, its missing parts supplied by reference TRBV5-4 and TRBJ2-4, is ETGVTQSPTHLIKTRGQQVTLRCSSQSGHNTVSWYQQALGQGPQFIFQYYREEENGRGNFPPRFSGLQFPNYSSELNVNALELDDSALYLCASSFFRQGVSWAKNIQYFGAGTRLSVL.

CDR3 region: CASSLPVEAFF. The CDR3 DNA sequence: TGCGCCAGCAGCTTGCCGGTTGAAGCTTTCTTT. The rearrangement joins TRBV5-1 to TRBJ1-1, with unresolved D. The CDR3 is made up of 11 amino acids. Trimming left V 1 base short and J 7 bases short, with 5 bases between. CDR1 SGHRS and CDR2 YFSETQ come from the germline V gene.

The chain has TRBV6-1 and TRBJ2-3; 10 nucleotides agree with TRBD2. The CDR3 loop spans 18 amino acids. Germline V CDR1 and CDR2: MNHNS, SASEGT. The V segment lost 2 bases and the J segment 2 bases; nucleotides outside the gene matches: 10. The CDR3 here is CASSETWLAGVSTDTQYF. The CDR3 nucleotides read TGTGCCAGCAGTGAAACTTGGCTAGCGGGGGTATCCACAGATACGCAGTATTTT.

The V gene is TRBV2, the J gene TRBJ1-1; TRBD1 aligns across 7 bases. V lost 8 bases to trimming and J lost 2 bases; unmatched junction nucleotides: 5. This CDR3 is built from 13 residues. Germline V lookup: CDR1 SNHLY, CDR2 FYNNEI. The DNA for the CDR3 is TGTGCCAGCGGGGACAGTTTTAACACTGAAGCTTTCTTT. Its translation is CASGDSFNTEAFF.

The chain employs TRBV4-2 and TRBJ2-3; 8 bases align to TRBD2. Germline CDR1 LGHNA, CDR2 YNFKEQ. This CDR3 has 17 amino acids. The V gene end was trimmed by 3 bases and the J gene end by 2 bases; junction bases not matched to a gene: 10. The CDR3 DNA reads as TGTGCCAGCAGCCAGGGACAAGCGGGGGCGGTCACAGATACGCAGTATTTT. It yields the protein CASSQGQAGAVTDTQYF.

CDR3 in amino acids: CASSLSGDRTDTQYF. Written as DNA, the CDR3 is TGTGCCAGCAGTCTTAGCGGGGATCGCACAGATACGCAGTATTTT. The chain carries TRBV6-5 and TRBJ2-3, with 8 bases matching TRBD2. The V and J ends lost 5 bases and 1 base, in that order; junction bases with no gene match: 5. Germline-derived CDR1 and CDR2 are MNHEY and SVGAGI. The CDR3 extends over 15 amino acids.

Details on this clone: This specimen includes other DNA sequences encoding the same CDR3. The chain recombines TRBV19 with TRBJ1-5; 8 nucleotides agree with TRBD1. V lost 4 bases and J lost 4; bases outside the gene matches: 3. This CDR3 spans 14 amino acids. Germline V lookup: CDR1 LNHDA, CDR2 SQIVND (reference sequence). The CDR3 coding sequence is TGTGCCAGTAGTACAACAGGGGGGAATCAGCCCCAGCATTTT. Residues: CASSTTGGNQPQHF.

The chain uses TRBV5-4 and TRBJ2-5; 12 nucleotides align to TRBD2. This CDR3 contains 15 residues. The V gene's germline CDR1 is SGHNT and CDR2 YYREEE (reference sequence). V gave up 8 bases and J gave up 4 bases; unmatched junction bases: 9. DNA for the CDR3: TGTGCCAGTTCGACTAGCGGGGGAGACGGAGAGACCCAGTACTTC. Translated, it gives CASSTSGGDGETQYF.

The CDR3 sequence: CASSPGEVAYGYTF. DNA of the CDR3: TGTGCCAGCAGCCCAGGGGAAGTCGCCTATGGCTACACCTTC. The chain combines TRBV14 with TRBJ1-2; a possible D gene is TRBD1 (6 bases). Germline CDR1 and CDR2: SGHDN and FVKESK. The CDR3 is 14 amino acids. V lost 4 bases, J lost 4 bases, and 13 bases lay in between.

This clone was counted once. The V and J genes are TRBV29-1 and TRBJ2-7; D is ambiguous. The V end was cut by 5 bases, the J end by 2 bases, with 10 bases between. Germline V gives CDR1 SQVTM, CDR2 ANQGSEA. The CDR3 is 12 amino acids. CDR3 amino acids: CSVIEKPYEQYF. The CDR3 nucleotides read TGCAGCGTTATAGAAAAGCCCTACGAGCAGTACTTC.

The CDR3, as DNA: TGTGCCAGCAGGGACAGGGTAACTGGAAACACCATATATTTT. Its protein is CASRDRVTGNTIYF. This chain connects TRBV6-5 to TRBJ1-3; TRBD1 agrees at 8 bases. With 6 bases clipped from V and 2 bases from J, the junction kept 3 bases outside the gene matches. CDR3 length: 14 amino acids. Germline V gene lookup returns CDR1 MNHEY and CDR2 SVGAGI.

This chain joins TRBV10-1 and TRBJ2-1, with 8 bases identical to TRBD1. This CDR3 has 13 residues. In germline, CDR1 is WNHNN, CDR2 SYGVQD (reference sequence). Trimming at V came to 2 bases and at J to 10 bases, leaving 4 bases not matched to a gene. Here the CDR3 reads CASSEGQGAEQFF. The CDR3 DNA is TGCGCCAGCAGTGAGGGGCAGGGGGCCGAGCAGTTCTTC.

The V gene is TRBV3-1 (or the pseudogene TRBV3-2), the J gene TRBJ2-7, with D tentatively TRBD2 (6 bases). The germline CDR1 and CDR2 sequences are LGHDT and YNNKEL (reference sequence). The CDR3 spans 17 residues. V was cut by 4 bases and J by 0 bases, with 19 bases left in between. CDR3 DNA sequence: TGTGCCAGCAGCCTAGTTGCGGTGGCGGGACCCTCCTACGAGCAGTACTTC. Translating gives CASSLVAVAGPSYEQYF.

The chain combines TRBV20-1 with TRBJ2-7; D uncertain. The CDR3 loop spans 11 amino acids. Trimming cost V 6 bases and J 4 bases, with 10 bases left between them. Germline V CDR1 and CDR2: DFQATT, SNEGSKA (reference sequence). CDR3 in amino acids: CSASQEYEQYF. The CDR3 DNA sequence: TGCAGTGCCTCCCAGGAATACGAGCAGTACTTC.